One T cell receptor (delta chain) is described in this entry. This clone showed up just a few times. Its antigen remains unidentified. A far larger clone is off by one base, so a read error is likely. The same CDR3 arises from other DNA sequences in this sample as well. The source of the sample is a study of DNA immune sequencing with unique molecular identifiers (dated by TCRdb to the early 2020s). General notes on the study: gammadelta T cells were enriched from buffy coats using immunomagnetic cell separation, and their genomic DNA was sequenced. To compare enriched with non-enriched material, 95 to 100 ng of enriched gammadelta T-cell DNA and approximately 1 ug of non-enriched PBMC DNA were sequenced. Validation of the method was performed on synthetic reference molecules and on blood samples from healthy individuals. All donors were healthy people, and roughly nine of the donors were profiled using sorted gammadelta T cells from peripheral blood. Fluorescence-activated cell sorting was used to enrich gammadelta T cells from the PBMC of 10 healthy people. An ultrasensitive DNA-based TRD repertoire sequencing method using PCR-introduced unique molecular identifiers was developed and validated in the study. Study-wide conclusions, independent of this receptor: Among clonotypes from healthy donors, the most common TRD rearrangement was TRDV2 paired with TRDJ1. The primer-based approach is unable to detect novel TRD sequences that the primers do not target. TRD repertoire diversity varied between healthy donors, with several donors highly oligoclonal where top 5 clonotypes exceeded half of productive molecules.

The CDR3 starts with the cysteine, ends with the phenylalanine, and has 18 residues. Kept here is only the CDR3 DNA, which spans 54 bases and is read in frame from base 1. Unmatched junction bases come to 15, with V trimmed by 3 bases and J by 0 bases. Based on the germline V gene, the CDR1 and CDR2 sequences are GEAIGNYY and EKD. The protocol used for the library was multiplex PCR. A 32-plex assay amplified the genomic DNA, with primers for all 8 TRDV and 4 TRDJ genes spanning the CDR3. During roughly 3 cycles of barcoding PCR, a 12-nucleotide UMI was attached, and a second PCR using Illumina adapter primers followed. AMPure XP beads were used to purify the libraries, whose quality was checked on a Fragment Analyzer using the HS NGS Fragment kit. An Illumina MiniSeq mid-output kit with approximately 21% PhiX and 150 cycles of paired-end reads was used for sequencing. In the original analysis: MIGEC version 1.2.9 was used to process the reads, grouping the reads by UMI and building error-corrected consensus sequences. Post-processing used modified VDJtools version 1.2.1 scripts and the tcR R package. Clonotypes were called again by TCRdb from the public reads via CATT, and duplicate nucleotide sequences were then merged into one entry. TCRdb assigned the V and J calls; the authors' analysis was not used. The sample table records about 1,900 delta-chain clones; 6.2% of these occur just once. Together, the top ten hold around 50% of the sample.

The V gene is TRDV2 and the J gene is TRDJ1; 7 nucleotides in the junction match TRDD3. The specimen was gamma-delta T cells from buffy coat blood. The sequence was collected from a human donor in good health. CDR3 reads: CACDPVLGTLPYTDKLIF. The nucleotide sequence reads as follows: TGTGCCTGTGACCCGGTACTGGGGACGCTTCCCTACACCGATAAACTCATCTTT.